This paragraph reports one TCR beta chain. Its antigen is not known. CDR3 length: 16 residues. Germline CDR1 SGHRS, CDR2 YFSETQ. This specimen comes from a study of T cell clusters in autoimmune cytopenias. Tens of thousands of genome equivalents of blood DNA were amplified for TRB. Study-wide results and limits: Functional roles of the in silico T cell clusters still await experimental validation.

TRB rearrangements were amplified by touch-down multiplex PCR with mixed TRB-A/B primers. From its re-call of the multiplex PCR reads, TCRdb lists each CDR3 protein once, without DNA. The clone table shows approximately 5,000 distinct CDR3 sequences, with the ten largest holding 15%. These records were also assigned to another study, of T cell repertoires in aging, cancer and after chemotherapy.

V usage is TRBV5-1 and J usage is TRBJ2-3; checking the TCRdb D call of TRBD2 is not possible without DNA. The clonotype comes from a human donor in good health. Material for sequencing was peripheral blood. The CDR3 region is CASSPLAGAGTDTQYF.